These T cell receptor beta chains were read from a single sample in a study of T cell changes during pregnancy in multiple sclerosis. Clones were read by immunoSEQ multiplex PCR, and TCRdb kept only the in-frame ones, dropping some. This sample has roughly 75,000 clones, with 90% to 95% found just once. This specimen was peripheral blood, taken after pregnancy. The origin of the receptors is a female donor in good health, enrolled as a control in a pregnancy study. CDR3s include the opening cysteine and the closing phenylalanine or tryptophan. A D gene is named only where the DNA matches it firmly. Only part of the rows carry a size: once, few, many, or a class if the clone is expanded.

j_call clone_size d_call v_call cdr3_nt cdr3_aa
TRBJ2-1 . TRBD1 TRBV25-1 TGTGCCAGCAGTGAGTCCGACAGGGACTACAATGAGCAGTTCTTC CASSESDRDYNEQFF
TRBJ1-1 . . TRBV19 TGTGCCAGTAGTATAGACCCCCAGGGGTACTTCGAAGCTTTCTTT CASSIDPQGYFEAFF
TRBJ2-3 . . TRBV7-3 TGTGCCAGCAGCTTAAGGGGCAGCACAGATACGCAGTATTTT CASSLRGSTDTQYF
TRBJ1-4 . . TRBV6-5 TGTGCCAGCAGTTACTCGACGGGGAATGAAAAACTGTTTTTT CASSYSTGNEKLFF
TRBJ1-4 . . TRBV7-8 TGTGCCAGCAGCTTGACCTCGGGCGGGTACGAAAAACTGTTTTTT CASSLTSGGYEKLFF
TRBJ2-7 . TRBD1 TRBV28 TGTGCCAGCAGGACGACCCACCACAAGACAGGGCGATACGAGCAGTACTTC CASRTTHHKTGRYEQYF
TRBJ1-2 . . TRBV30 TGTGCCTGGAGTCCTGGGGGCCCGGGTGGCTACACCTTC CAWSPGGPGGYTF
TRBJ1-2 . TRBD1 TRBV18 TGTGCCAGCTCCCCGGGACAGGACAACTATGGCTACACCTTC CASSPGQDNYGYTF
TRBJ2-2 . TRBD2 TRBV9 TGTGCCAGCAGCCTACCGGGGGGGACCGGGGAGCTGTTTTTT CASSLPGGTGELFF
TRBJ2-1 . . TRBV19 TGTGCCAGTAGTATAGTAGCAGGGGTTACCTACAATGAGCAGTTCTTC CASSIVAGVTYNEQFF
TRBJ2-1 . TRBD2 TRBV9 TGTGCCAGCAGCGCTAGTGGTGGTAGCGGGAATGAGCAGTTCTTC CASSASGGSGNEQFF
TRBJ2-5 . TRBD1 TRBV11-2 TGTGCCAGCAGCCCGGGACAGGGAGAGACCCAGTACTTC CASSPGQGETQYF
TRBJ1-1 . . TRBV19 TGTGCCAGTAGTAGGGGGGGCCCGAACACTGAAGCTTTCTTT CASSRGGPNTEAFF
TRBJ2-2 . . TRBV7-6 TGTGCCAGCACCCTGGCAAATGTCGGGGAGCTGTTTTTT CASTLANVGELFF
TRBJ1-4 . . TRBV7-9 TGTGCCAGCAGCACCCACAGGATGGCTAATGAAAAACTGTTTTTT CASSTHRMANEKLFF
TRBJ2-5 . TRBD2 TRBV18 TGTGCCAGCTCACCACATTCCCACCCACTAGCGGGATACCAAGAGACCCAGTACTTC CASSPHSHPLAGYQETQYF
TRBJ2-2 few . TRBV9 TGTGCCAGCAGCGTAGCGGGCGCGACAGGGAACACCGGGGAGCTGTTTTTT CASSVAGATGNTGELFF
TRBJ1-6 once TRBD1 TRBV18 TGTGCCAGCTCACCCGGGACAGGGTTTGGTGTTTCACCCCTCCACTTT CASSPGTGFGVSPLHF
TRBJ1-2 . . TRBV7-2 TGTGCCAGCAGCCCGGGGTCCGCCGGATGGGGCTACACCTTC CASSPGSAGWGYTF
TRBJ2-7 . . TRBV29-1 TGCAGCGTTGAAACAACACGTACCTACGAGCAGTACTTC CSVETTRTYEQYF
TRBJ2-3 . TRBD2 TRBV7-2 TGTGCCAGCAGCTCTGGGGGGAGGGCCGTGGATACGCAGTATTTT CASSSGGRAVDTQYF
TRBJ2-1 . TRBD2 TRBV7-2 TGTGCCAGCAGCTTATTAGCGGGATGGAAGGATGAGCAGTTCTTC CASSLLAGWKDEQFF
TRBJ2-3 . . TRBV7-3 TGTGCCAGCAGCATCGGAGATACGCAGTATTTT CASSIGDTQYF
TRBJ2-7 . . TRBV7-9 TGTGCCAGCAGACAGGGATCCTACGAGCAGTACTTC CASRQGSYEQYF
TRBJ2-7 . . TRBV4-3 TGCGCCAGCAGCCAAGAAGCCTCGCCCGCGGGGCCCTACGGGGGGCAGTACTTC CASSQEASPAGPYGGQYF
TRBJ2-7 once TRBD2 TRBV28 TGTGCCAGCAGGTCTCCGGGACTAGCAAAAGAGCAGTACTTC CASRSPGLAKEQYF
TRBJ2-3 . TRBD2 TRBV19 TGTGCCAGTAGTTGGCGGGGGGGGAGCACAGATACGCAGTATTTT CASSWRGGSTDTQYF
TRBJ2-1 . . TRBV7-2 TGTGCCAGCACCATAGCGTCCCTCTACAATGAGCAGTTCTTC CASTIASLYNEQFF
TRBJ2-7 . TRBD2 TRBV4-2 TGTGCCAGCAGCCAAGATGTCAATGCGGGACTAGCGGGATTCTACGAGCAGTACTTC CASSQDVNAGLAGFYEQYF
TRBJ2-3 . . TRBV7-3 TGTGCCAGCAGTCAACGTGGCGGACGGGGAATCACAGATACGCAGTATTTT CASSQRGGRGITDTQYF
TRBJ2-5 . TRBD2 TRBV7-2 TGTGCCAGCAGCGCCCATAGCGGGGGAGAGCTCGGACACTTC CASSAHSGGELGHF
TRBJ2-6 . . TRBV6-5 TGTGCCAGCAGTTTACGGGTAGGCGTCCTGACTTTC CASSLRVGVLTF
TRBJ2-3 . TRBD2 TRBV6-1 TGTGCCATCGGGGAGACTAGCGTACCCACAGATACGCAGTATTTT CAIGETSVPTDTQYF
TRBJ2-3 . TRBD1 TRBV11-2 TGTGCCAGCAGCTTAGGTGGGACAGGGCCAGATACGCAGTATTTT CASSLGGTGPDTQYF
TRBJ2-5 . . TRBV10-2 TGCGCCAGCGGATTCCAGGCTCTACAAGAGACCCAGTACTTC CASGFQALQETQYF
TRBJ1-3 . . TRBV30 TGTGCCTGGGAGCGGCTCTCTGGAAACACCATATATTTT CAWERLSGNTIYF
TRBJ2-1 . . TRBV9 TGTGCCAGCAGCTGGACTGAGGGTTCCTACAATGAGCAGTTCTTC CASSWTEGSYNEQFF
TRBJ2-5 . . TRBV14 TGTGCCAGCAGCCTACAGCCGCAAGAGACCCAGTACTTC CASSLQPQETQYF
TRBJ1-1 . . TRBV7-3 TGTGCCAGCAGCTCACACTCAGGGGCCATGAACACTGAAGCTTTCTTT CASSSHSGAMNTEAFF